The sequence of this T cell receptor beta chain was determined in a study of blood T cell repertoires in COVID-19. Overall study: COVID-19 samples collected from the United States, Italy and Spain covered acute and convalescent phases.

Method: immunoSEQ multiplex PCR; TCRdb's copy keeps in-frame clones and lacks some. This sample carries 150,000 to 200,000 clones, about 89% of them seen once, and the ten largest clones take more than 3%. The CDR3 is made up of 13 amino acids. V was trimmed by 2 bases and J by 8 bases, leaving 9 bases between them. The germline V gene encodes CDR1 SGHTA and CDR2 FQGTGA. Sequencing was carried out using peripheral blood. The chain uses TRBV7-3 and TRBJ1-4, with no clear D. This clonotype originated in a man in his 70s with acute or convalescent COVID-19. DNA of the CDR3: TGTGCCAGCAGCTTAGAGGGAGGCGAAAAACTGTTTTTT. It specifies CASSLEGGEKLFF.